The 2 T cell receptor beta chains listed next were all sequenced from one sample in a study of blood T cell repertoires in COVID-19. The repertoire was sequenced with immunoSEQ multiplex PCR; TCRdb's copy has only in-frame clones and lacks some. The profile shows about 350,000 clones, roughly 90% of them singletons. Sequencing was performed on peripheral blood. These receptors came from a woman between 55 and 75 years old with COVID-19, enrolled during active disease.

The V call is TRBV7-2, the J call TRBJ2-3, with 8 positions matching TRBD1. CDR3 size: 14 residues. Germline lookup yields CDR1 SGHTA and CDR2 FQGNSA. The ends lost 3 bases at V and 4 bases at J; junction bases unmatched: 3. CDR3 sequence reads: CASSFDRGPDTQYF. The CDR3 DNA reads as TGTGCCAGCAGCTTCGACAGGGGCCCAGATACGCAGTATTTT.

V and J are TRBV27 and TRBJ1-6, with D perhaps matching TRBD1 (5 bases). V dropped 6 bases and J dropped 6 bases, with 18 bases sitting between them. The CDR3 has 16 amino acids. Germline CDR1 reads MNHEY; CDR2 reads SMNVEV (reference sequence). The CDR3 DNA is TGTGCCAGCAGCTTTAGGGCAGGGTGGAGTAATTCACCCCTCCACTTT. Amino acids: CASSFRAGWSNSPLHF.